This TCR beta chain was sequenced for a study of identical twins. Study-wide points: Beta clonotypes that were abundant in cord blood contained fewer insertions, a pattern absent from memory repertoires. Excess low generation probability was seen in twin-shared out-of-frame alpha sequences.

Trimming removed 7 bases from V and 1 base from J, with 7 bases in between. In germline, CDR1 is SGDLS, CDR2 YYNGEE. This CDR3 is built from 12 residues. MiXCR, run by TCRdb on the 5' RACE reads, gives a single entry per CDR3 protein. In the table there are roughly 250,000 distinct CDR3 sequences, 11% to 15% of which are singletons. On this clonotype: Its matching antigen is unknown.

Specimen: memory (CD45RO+) T cells sorted from blood. The V and J genes are TRBV9 and TRBJ2-3; TRBD2 is a possible D gene (5 bases). The sequence was collected from a woman under 30 in good health. The CDR3 nucleotides read TGTGCCAGCGGGCGGGGCACAGATACGCAGTATTTT. Its protein is CASGRGTDTQYF.